This T cell receptor (beta chain) was recorded in a study of immune evolution from preneoplasia to lung adenocarcinoma. Points from the study as a whole: Later-stage lesions appeared to have more T cells, more diversity, less clonality.

Resections took place in Japan or China from the mid-2010s to the late 2010s. H&E slides confirmed each diagnosis, reviewed by two pathologists independently. After pathologic assessment, macro-dissection selected premalignant or tumor cells for extraction. Trimming stripped 3 bases from V and 5 bases from J, with 16 bases between. The CDR3 contains 16 residues. Germline assignment: CDR1 MDHEN and CDR2 SYDVKM. As regards this clone: What it binds is not known.

Generated by immunoSEQ multiplex PCR, the TCRdb table keeps only in-frame clones and is missing some. The data show 1,000 or so clones, with roughly 82% seen just once and roughly 12% held by the top ten. V gene TRBV28 combines with J gene TRBJ1-4, with D perhaps matching TRBD1 (5 bases). The sequenced sample was FFPE tissue from an adenomatous hyperplasia lung lesion. Described subset: atypical adenomatous hyperplasia (AAH), lung preneoplasia. This TCR came from a person aged 60-80 years with lung adenocarcinoma. CDR3 residues: CASSFVRGRGNEKLFF. The CDR3 DNA is TGTGCCAGCAGTTTTGTGAGGGGAAGGGGCAATGAAAAACTGTTTTTT.